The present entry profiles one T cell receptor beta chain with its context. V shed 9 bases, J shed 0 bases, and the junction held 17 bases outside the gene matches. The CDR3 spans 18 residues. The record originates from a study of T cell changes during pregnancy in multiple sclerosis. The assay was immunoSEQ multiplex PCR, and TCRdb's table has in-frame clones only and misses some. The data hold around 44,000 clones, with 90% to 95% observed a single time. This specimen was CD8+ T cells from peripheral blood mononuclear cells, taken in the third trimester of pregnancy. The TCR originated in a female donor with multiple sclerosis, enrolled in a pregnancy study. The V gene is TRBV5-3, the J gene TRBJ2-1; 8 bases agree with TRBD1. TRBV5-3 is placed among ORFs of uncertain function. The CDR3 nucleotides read TGTGCCACACCATCCGGGACAGGACTATTTAGCTCCTACAATGAGCAGTTCTTC. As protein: CATPSGTGLFSSYNEQFF.